The clone carrying this T cell receptor beta chain was seen many times. CDR3 size: 12 residues. With 1 base removed from V and 4 bases from J, the gap between germline ends came to 7 bases. The germline gives CDR1 SQVTM, CDR2 ANQGSEA. TCRdb re-called the PCR reads through MiXCR, storing one row per CDR3 protein. The sample includes some 320,000 distinct CDR3 sequences, roughly 24% of them seen just once. This sample was included in a study of molecular identifiers for immune sequencing clone quantification. The chain recombines TRBV29-1 with TRBJ1-1, with D unclear. Sample: naive CD8+ T cells from blood, with Jurkat cell RNA spiked in. The subset here: FACS-sorted CD8+CD4-CCR7+CD45RA+ naive T cells. The source is a human donor in good health. Some libraries in this study had Jurkat cell RNA spiked in. The CDR3 loop reads CSVEAGGTEAFF. Here the CDR3 DNA reads TGCAGCGTTGAAGCAGGCGGCACTGAAGCTTTCTTT. The whole variable domain, filled in from reference TRBV29-1 and TRBJ1-1, reads SAVISQKPSRDICQRGTSLTIQCQVDSQVTMMFWYRQQPGQSLTLIATANQGSEATYESGFVIDKFPISRPNLTFSTLTVSNMSPEDSSIYLCSVEAGGTEAFFGQGTRLTVV.